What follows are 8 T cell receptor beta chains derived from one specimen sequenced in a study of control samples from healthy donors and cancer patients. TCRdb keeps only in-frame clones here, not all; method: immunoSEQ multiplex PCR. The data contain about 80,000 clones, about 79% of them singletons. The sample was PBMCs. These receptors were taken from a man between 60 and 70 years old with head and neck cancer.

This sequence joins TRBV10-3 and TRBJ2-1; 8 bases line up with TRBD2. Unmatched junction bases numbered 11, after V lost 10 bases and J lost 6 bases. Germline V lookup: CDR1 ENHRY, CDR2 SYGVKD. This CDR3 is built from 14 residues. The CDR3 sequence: CATTDGREFNEQFF. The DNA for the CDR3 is TGTGCCACTACCGACGGGAGGGAATTCAATGAGCAGTTCTTC.

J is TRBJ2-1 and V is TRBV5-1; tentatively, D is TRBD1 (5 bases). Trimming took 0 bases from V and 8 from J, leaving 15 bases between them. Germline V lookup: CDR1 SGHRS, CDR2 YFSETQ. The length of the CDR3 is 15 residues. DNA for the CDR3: TGCGCCAGCAGCTTGGTTGGGGCTGGCGAAGATGAGCAGTTCTTC. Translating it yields CASSLVGAGEDEQFF. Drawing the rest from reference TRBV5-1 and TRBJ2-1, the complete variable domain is KAGVTQTPRYLIKTRGQQVTLSCSPISGHRSVSWYQQTPGQGLQFLFEYFSETQRNKGNFPGRFSGRQFSNSRSEMNVSTLELGDSALYLCASSLVGAGEDEQFFGPGTRLTVL.

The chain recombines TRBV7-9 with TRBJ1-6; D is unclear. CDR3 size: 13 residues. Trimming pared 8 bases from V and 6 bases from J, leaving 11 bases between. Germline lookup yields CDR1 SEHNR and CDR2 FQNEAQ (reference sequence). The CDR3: CASSYHGNSPLHF. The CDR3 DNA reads TGTGCCAGCTCCTACCACGGTAATTCACCCCTCCACTTT.

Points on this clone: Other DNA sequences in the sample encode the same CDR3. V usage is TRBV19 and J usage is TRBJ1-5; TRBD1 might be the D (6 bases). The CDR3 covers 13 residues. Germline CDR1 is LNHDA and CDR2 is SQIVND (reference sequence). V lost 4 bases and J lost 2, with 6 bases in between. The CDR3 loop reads CASSRQGNQPQHF. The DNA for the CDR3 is TGTGCCAGTAGTAGACAGGGCAATCAGCCCCAGCATTTT.

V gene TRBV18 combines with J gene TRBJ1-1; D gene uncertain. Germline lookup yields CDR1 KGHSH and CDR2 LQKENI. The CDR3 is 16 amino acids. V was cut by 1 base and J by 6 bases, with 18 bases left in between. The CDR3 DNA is TGTGCCAGCTCACCACGGGAGACTCTTTCTGGGGCTGAAGCTTTCTTT. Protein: CASSPRETLSGAEAFF. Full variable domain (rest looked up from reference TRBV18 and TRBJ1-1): NAGVMQNPRHLVRRRGQEARLRCSPMKGHSHVYWYRQLPEEGLKFMVYLQKENIIDESGMPKERFSAEFPKEGPSILRIQQVVRGDSAAYFCASSPRETLSGAEAFFGQGTRLTVV.

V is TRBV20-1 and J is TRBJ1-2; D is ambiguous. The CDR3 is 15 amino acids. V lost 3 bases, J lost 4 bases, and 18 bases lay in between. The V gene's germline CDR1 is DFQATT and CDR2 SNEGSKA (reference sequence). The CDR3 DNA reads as TGCAGTGCTAGTTTTTACGGAGGCACGAGCTATGGCTACACCTTC. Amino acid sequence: CSASFYGGTSYGYTF.

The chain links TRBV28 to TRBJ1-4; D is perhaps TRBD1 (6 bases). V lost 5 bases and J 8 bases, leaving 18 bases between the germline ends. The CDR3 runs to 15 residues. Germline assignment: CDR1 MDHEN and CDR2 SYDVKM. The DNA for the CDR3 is TGTGCCAGCAGTCCTGGGGGCGCTGGGGGCGAAAAACTGTTTTTT. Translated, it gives CASSPGGAGGEKLFF.

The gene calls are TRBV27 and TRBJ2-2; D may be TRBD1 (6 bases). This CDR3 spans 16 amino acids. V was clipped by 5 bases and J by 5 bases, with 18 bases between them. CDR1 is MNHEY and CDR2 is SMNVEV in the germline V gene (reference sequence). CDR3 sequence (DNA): TGTGCCAGCAGTCCCCTCGGACAGAGAAAAACCGGGGAGCTGTTTTTT. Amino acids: CASSPLGQRKTGELFF.